This T cell receptor (beta chain) was sequenced during a study of cytomegalovirus exposure and HLA in healthy donors. Overall study results and limits: Later on, an analysis found that several of the most significant clusters appeared to be linked to common viral pathogens, which included parvovirus B19.

The PCR had 60 Vbeta and 13 Jbeta primers. This table comes from immunoSEQ multiplex PCR, and its TCRdb copy is limited to in-frame clones, with some not included. The table has around 110,000 clones, roughly four fifths seen once. The germline V gene encodes CDR1 LNHDA and CDR2 SQIVND (reference sequence). There are 15 residues in the CDR3. V was clipped by 6 bases and J by 4 bases; unmatched bases: 7. Points on this clone: Its antigen is still unknown.

The receptor comes from a woman aged 18-30 years in good health and CMV-seronegative. Sequencing was carried out using PBMCs. The chain links TRBV19 to TRBJ1-5, with TRBD1 matching over 9 bases. The CDR3 DNA reads as TGTGCCAGTAGGTGGACAGGGGACGGTAATCAGCCCCAGCATTTT. It translates to CASRWTGDGNQPQHF.